The 22 T cell receptor beta chains given below trace back to one sample, sequenced in a study of T-cell reconstitution after alpha-beta-depleted transplantation in children. Construction of the TCRbeta library involved unique molecular identifiers. TCRdb processed the PCR reads anew with MiXCR; each CDR3 protein has one entry. The sample holds 550,000 to 600,000 distinct CDR3 sequences, 20% to 25% seen once. Sequencing used PBMCs, mostly from graft donor cells, obtained 360 days after TCRalphabeta/CD19-depleted stem cell transplant. The receptors originated from a boy under two years old who had a stem cell transplant for acute myeloid leukemia, so the T cells may come from the graft donor.

This clonotype was seen only a few times. The chain has TRBV7-9 and TRBJ1-1; a weak D match, TRBD1 (5 bases). Trimming cost V 5 bases and J 0 bases, with 16 bases left between them. The CDR3 runs to 16 residues. The germline V gene encodes CDR1 SEHNR and CDR2 FQNEAQ (reference sequence). The CDR3 loop reads CASSPVSGNMNTEAFF. The CDR3 bases are TGTGCCAGCAGCCCGGTGTCAGGGAACATGAACACTGAAGCTTTCTTT.

In its sample, this clonotype was seen many times. The V and J genes are TRBV29-1 and TRBJ2-1; D is perhaps TRBD1 (6 bases). Trimming cost V 3 bases and J 5 bases, with 11 bases left between them. The CDR3 extends over 13 amino acids. CDR1 is SQVTM and CDR2 is ANQGSEA in the germline V gene. The CDR3 sequence: CSVDGGPDNEQFF. CDR3 nucleotides: TGCAGCGTTGATGGGGGCCCGGACAATGAGCAGTTCTTC.

This clonotype was found many times. J is TRBJ1-1 and V is TRBV20-1; D is unresolved. There are 13 residues in the CDR3. V was trimmed by 1 base and J by 0 bases, leaving 6 bases between them. Germline loops: CDR1 DFQATT, CDR2 SNEGSKA (reference sequence). The CDR3 nucleotides read TGCAGTGCTAGAGGCCAGCTGAACACTGAAGCTTTCTTT. This translates into CSARGQLNTEAFF.

Here the CDR3 DNA reads TGTGCCAGCAGTAAGTTTGTTACAGGGCCCCCCTACGAGCAGTACGTC. Its protein product is CASSKFVTGPPYEQYV. The chain has TRBV27 and TRBJ2-7, with D maybe TRBD1 (6 bases). V shed 5 bases and J shed 2 bases, with 19 bases lying between them. CDR1 is MNHEY and CDR2 is SMNVEV in the germline V gene (reference sequence). CDR3 size: 16 residues.

This clonotype was detected many times. This rearrangement joins TRBV6-5 to TRBJ1-1; no clear D gene. The length of the CDR3 is 15 residues. Between the trimmed V and J ends, which lost 0 bases and 4 bases, there was a span of 12 bases. CDR1 is MNHEY, CDR2 SVGAGI, per germline. The DNA of the CDR3 is TGTGCCAGCAGTTACTCGTACGTTGGCTCCACTGAAGCTTTCTTT. This codes for CASSYSYVGSTEAFF.

This clonotype came up many times. The chain uses TRBV4-3 and TRBJ2-7; 7 positions match TRBD1. V dropped 1 base and J dropped 6; count of bases not matched to a gene: 6. Germline V CDR1 and CDR2: LGHNA, YSLEER. CDR3 length: 14 amino acids. CDR3 region: CASSQGQGEAEQYF. The CDR3 DNA follows: TGCGCCAGCAGCCAAGGACAGGGTGAGGCCGAGCAGTACTTC.

V is TRBV6-5 and J is TRBJ2-1; D is perhaps TRBD2 (6 bases). The length of the CDR3 is 14 residues. V lost 2 bases, J lost 4 bases, and 9 bases lay in between. Germline loops: CDR1 MNHEY, CDR2 SVGAGI. The chain's CDR3 is CASSYLTRYNEQFF. As DNA, the CDR3 is TGTGCCAGCAGTTACCTGACTAGGTACAATGAGCAGTTCTTC.

The V and J genes are TRBV30 and TRBJ2-2; D might be TRBD2 (5 bases). This CDR3 region has 12 residues. V lost 4 bases and J 6 bases, leaving 9 bases between the germline ends. Germline-derived CDR1 and CDR2 are GTSNPN and SVGIG (reference sequence). In nucleotides, the CDR3 is TGTGCCTGGAATAAGAGGGCCGGGGAGCTGTTTTTT. Its translation is CAWNKRAGELFF.

This clonotype was seen a handful of times. V usage is TRBV20-1 and J usage is TRBJ2-3; D gene unclear. This CDR3 is built from 13 residues. In germline, CDR1 is DFQATT, CDR2 SNEGSKA (reference sequence). V was clipped by 4 bases and J by 2 bases, with 10 bases between them. The CDR3: CSAKRAITDTQYF. CDR3 DNA sequence: TGCAGTGCTAAACGGGCCATCACAGATACGCAGTATTTT.

The CDR3 DNA reads as TGTGCCACCAGCAGAGGTGGGGGAGCTAACACAGATACGCAGTATTTT. Translation: CATSRGGGANTDTQYF. V is TRBV15 and J is TRBJ2-3; D tentatively reads TRBD1 or TRBD2 (5 bases each). Trimming removed 1 base from V and 2 bases from J, with 13 bases in between. CDR1 and CDR2 (germline): LNHNV, YYDKDF (reference sequence). The CDR3 is made up of 16 amino acids.

This chain joins TRBV21-1 and TRBJ2-2; the table's TRBD2 call for D was not verified on the DNA. TRBV21-1 is tagged as a pseudogene. The CDR3 is 16 residues long. DNA of the CDR3: TGTGCCAGCAGCATCCTGGGGGGACCTCACACCGGGGAGCTGTTTTTT. Its protein product is CASSILGGPHTGELFF.

This clonotype was seen ten or more times. Here the CDR3 omits its conserved ending phenylalanine or tryptophan, so a read error is the likely source. The chain uses TRBV6-5 and TRBJ2-5; TRBD1 or TRBD2 may be the D gene (6 bases each). The CDR3 has 13 amino acids. Germline assignment: CDR1 MNHEY and CDR2 SVGAGI. Trimming removed 5 bases from V and 5 bases from J, with 12 bases in between. The CDR3 nucleotides are TGTGCCAGCAGTACTGGGGGGCGGGAGACCCAGTACTTA. The encoded protein is CASSTGGRETQYL.

The chain uses TRBV5-1 and TRBJ1-1; D remains ambiguous. The CDR3 runs 13 residues. The germline V and J ends were trimmed by 5 bases and 1 base, with 9 bases remaining between them. The germline V gene has CDR1 SGHRS and CDR2 YFSETQ. CDR3 DNA: TGCGCCAGCAGGCTTTACTCGAACACTGAAGCTTTCTTT. It yields the protein CASRLYSNTEAFF.

Ten or more counts support this clonotype. The rearrangement links TRBV10-2 to TRBJ2-6, with D unclear. This CDR3 has 14 amino acids. V dropped 2 bases and J dropped 6 bases, with 8 bases sitting between them. CDR1 is WSHSY and CDR2 is SAAADI in the germline V gene. The CDR3 DNA reads as TGCGCCAGCAGTGAGCCCGGTGAGGCCAACGTCCTGACTTTC. It translates to CASSEPGEANVLTF.

This chain joins TRBV18 and TRBJ1-1; D may be TRBD1 (5 bases). Trimming removed 2 bases from V and 5 bases from J, with 18 bases in between. Germline lookup yields CDR1 KGHSH and CDR2 LQKENI. The CDR3 loop spans 16 amino acids. The CDR3 bases are TGTGCCAGCTCACCATTGGGTCCCTCAGGGAGAACTGAAGCTTTCTTT. Protein: CASSPLGPSGRTEAFF. Full variable domain (remainder filled in from reference TRBV18 and TRBJ1-1): NAGVMQNPRHLVRRRGQEARLRCSPMKGHSHVYWYRQLPEEGLKFMVYLQKENIIDESGMPKERFSAEFPKEGPSILRIQQVVRGDSAAYFCASSPLGPSGRTEAFFGQGTRLTVV.

This chain uses TRBV18 with TRBJ2-3; D ambiguous. From germline, CDR1 is KGHSH and CDR2 LQKENI. The V and J ends lost 4 bases and 0 bases respectively, with 11 bases between them. The CDR3 is 15 residues long. CDR3 nucleotides: TGTGCCAGCTCACGACCTACTACCAGCACAGATACGCAGTATTTT. It encodes CASSRPTTSTDTQYF.

A few counts support this clonotype. V gene TRBV20-1 combines with J gene TRBJ1-4, with no clear D. Germline V gene sequence: CDR1 DFQATT, CDR2 SNEGSKA (reference sequence). Trimming took 4 bases from V and 2 from J, leaving 11 bases between them. This CDR3 region has 14 residues. The chain's CDR3 is CSATFRSTNEKLFF. CDR3 DNA: TGCAGTGCTACCTTCCGGTCGACTAATGAAAAACTGTTTTTT.

V and J are TRBV20-1 and TRBJ2-7; TRBD1 matches 8 bases. The CDR3 is 14 amino acids. Germline CDR1 DFQATT, CDR2 SNEGSKA (reference sequence). V gave up 6 bases and J gave up 3 bases; unmatched junction bases: 10. CDR3 region: CSARQAGGYYEQYF. The CDR3 nucleotides read TGCAGTGCCAGACAGGCAGGGGGCTACTACGAGCAGTACTTC.

The chain combines TRBV7-2 with TRBJ2-1; D not resolved. Germline V gene data show CDR1 as SGHTA and CDR2 as FQGNSA. The CDR3 consists of 15 residues. V shed 1 base and J shed 6 bases, with 13 bases lying between them. In DNA form, the CDR3 reads TGTGCCAGCAGCTTAGACTATTTGGGGTCCAATGAGCAGTTCTTC. Protein product: CASSLDYLGSNEQFF.

The chain joins TRBV12-3 or TRBV12-4 to TRBJ2-3, with 9 bases matching TRBD1. The J segment lost 0 bases and the V segment lost 6 bases, leaving 7 bases of the junction unmatched. The CDR3 covers 16 residues. The CDR3 coding sequence is TGTGCCAGCAGCCAACAGGGGGCTATTAGCACAGATACGCAGTATTTT. Protein product: CASSQQGAISTDTQYF.

The gene calls are TRBV15 and TRBJ2-1; TRBD2 aligns across 10 bases. CDR1 and CDR2 from the germline V gene are LNHNV and YYDKDF (reference sequence). CDR3 length: 17 residues. The junction had 8 bases not matched to a gene; V was cut back by 6 bases and J by 0 bases. The CDR3 nucleotides read TGTGCCACCAGTGCTAGCGGGGGACAAAGCTCCTACAATGAGCAGTTCTTC. It translates to CATSASGGQSSYNEQFF.

The table lists this clonotype with many counts. The chain has TRBV6-2 or TRBV6-3 and TRBJ2-7, with D possibly being TRBD2 (6 bases). CDR3 size: 13 residues. Germline CDR1 is MNHEY and CDR2 is SVGEGT. The V and J ends lost 6 bases and 4 bases respectively, with 13 bases between them. DNA of the CDR3: TGTGCCAGCAGGGACGCTGGAGGGTACGAGCAGTACTTC. Translating gives CASRDAGGYEQYF.